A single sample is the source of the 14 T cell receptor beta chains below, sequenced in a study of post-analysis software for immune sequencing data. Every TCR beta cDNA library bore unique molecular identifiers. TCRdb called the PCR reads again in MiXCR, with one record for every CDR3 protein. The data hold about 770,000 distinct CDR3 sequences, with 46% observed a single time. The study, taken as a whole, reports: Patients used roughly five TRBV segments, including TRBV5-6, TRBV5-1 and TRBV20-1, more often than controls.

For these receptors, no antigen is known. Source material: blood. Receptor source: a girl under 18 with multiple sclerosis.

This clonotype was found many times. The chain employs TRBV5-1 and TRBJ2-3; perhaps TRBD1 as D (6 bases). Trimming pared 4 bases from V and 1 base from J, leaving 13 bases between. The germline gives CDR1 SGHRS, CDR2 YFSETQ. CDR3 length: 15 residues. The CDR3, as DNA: TGCGCCAGCAGCCCTGGGGGCTACCGCACAGATACGCAGTATTTT. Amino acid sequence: CASSPGGYRTDTQYF.

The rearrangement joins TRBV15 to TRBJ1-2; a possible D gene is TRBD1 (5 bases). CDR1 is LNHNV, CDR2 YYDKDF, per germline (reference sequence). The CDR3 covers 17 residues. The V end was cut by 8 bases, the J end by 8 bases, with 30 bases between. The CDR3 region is CATSTYAPGREIWGYTF. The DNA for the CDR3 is TGTGCCACCTCTACCTATGCACCGGGACGCGAAATCTGGGGCTACACCTTC.

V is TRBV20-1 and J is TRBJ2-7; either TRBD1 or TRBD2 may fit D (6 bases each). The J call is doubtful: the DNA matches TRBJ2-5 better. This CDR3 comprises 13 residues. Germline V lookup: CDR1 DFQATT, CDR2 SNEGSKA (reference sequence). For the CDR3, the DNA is TGCAGTGCTAGCGGGGGCCCAGGGGAGACCCAGTACTTC. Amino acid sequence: CSASGGPGETQYF.

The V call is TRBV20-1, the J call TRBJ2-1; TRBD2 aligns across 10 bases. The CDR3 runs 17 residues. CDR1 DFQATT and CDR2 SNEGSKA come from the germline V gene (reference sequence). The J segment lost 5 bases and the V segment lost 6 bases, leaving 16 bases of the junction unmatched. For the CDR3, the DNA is TGCAGTGCCACTCCTCATTTAGGACTAGCGGTTGACAATGAGCAGTTCTTC. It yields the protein CSATPHLGLAVDNEQFF.

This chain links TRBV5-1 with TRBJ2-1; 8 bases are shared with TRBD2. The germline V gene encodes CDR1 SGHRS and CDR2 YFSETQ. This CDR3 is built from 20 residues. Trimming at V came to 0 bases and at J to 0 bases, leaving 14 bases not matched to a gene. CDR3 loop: CASSLASVWKRESSYNEQFF. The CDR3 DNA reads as TGCGCCAGCAGCTTGGCCTCAGTATGGAAGCGGGAGTCCTCCTACAATGAGCAGTTCTTC.

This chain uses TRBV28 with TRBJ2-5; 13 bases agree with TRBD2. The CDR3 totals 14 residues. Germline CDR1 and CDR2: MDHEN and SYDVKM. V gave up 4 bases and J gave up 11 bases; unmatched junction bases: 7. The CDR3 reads CASSYGLAGDGQYF. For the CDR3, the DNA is TGTGCCAGCAGTTATGGACTAGCGGGAGACGGGCAGTACTTC. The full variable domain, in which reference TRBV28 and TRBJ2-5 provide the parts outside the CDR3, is DVKVTQSSRYLVKRTGEKVFLECVQDMDHENMFWYRQDPGLGLRLIYFSYDVKMKEKGDIPEGYSVSREKKERFSLILESASTNQTSMYLCASSYGLAGDGQYFGPGTRLLVL.

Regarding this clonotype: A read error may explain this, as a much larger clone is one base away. CDR3 sequence (DNA): TGTGCCAGCAGCCCGGGACATTACAATGAGCAGTTCTTC. It codes for CASSPGHYNEQFF. The rearrangement joins TRBV27 to TRBJ2-1; the D gene is possibly TRBD1 (6 bases). V was shortened by 6 bases and J by 4 bases, with 10 bases between the two germline ends. The CDR3 consists of 13 residues. Germline V lookup: CDR1 MNHEY, CDR2 SMNVEV (reference sequence).

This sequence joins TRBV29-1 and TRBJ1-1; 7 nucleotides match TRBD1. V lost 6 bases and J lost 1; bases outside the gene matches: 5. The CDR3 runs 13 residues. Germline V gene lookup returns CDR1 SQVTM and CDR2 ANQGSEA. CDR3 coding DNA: TGCAGCGTAGACAGGGCTGGGAACACTGAAGCTTTCTTT. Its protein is CSVDRAGNTEAFF.

CDR3 amino acids: CASSLNRGRPSGANVLTF. The CDR3 bases are TGTGCCAGCAGCTTAAACAGGGGGCGCCCCTCTGGGGCCAACGTCCTGACTTTC. This chain connects TRBV7-9 to TRBJ2-6, with TRBD1 matching over 9 bases. The germline CDR1 and CDR2 sequences are SEHNR and FQNEAQ (reference sequence). This CDR3 spans 18 amino acids. V gave up 2 bases and J gave up 0 bases; unmatched junction bases: 5.

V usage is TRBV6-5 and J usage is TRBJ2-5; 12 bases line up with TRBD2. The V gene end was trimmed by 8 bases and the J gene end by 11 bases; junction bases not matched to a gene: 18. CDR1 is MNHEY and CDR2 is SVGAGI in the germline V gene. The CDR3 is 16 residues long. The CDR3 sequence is CASGPPGLAGHNEQYF. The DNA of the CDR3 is TGTGCCAGCGGACCTCCGGGACTAGCGGGCCACAATGAGCAGTACTTC.

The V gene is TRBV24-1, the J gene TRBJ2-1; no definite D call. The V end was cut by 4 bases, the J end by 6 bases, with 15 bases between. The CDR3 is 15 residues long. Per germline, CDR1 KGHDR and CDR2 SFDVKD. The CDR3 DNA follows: TGTGCCACCAGTGACCCCCGGCGGCCGGGCAATGAGCAGTTCTTC. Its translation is CATSDPRRPGNEQFF.

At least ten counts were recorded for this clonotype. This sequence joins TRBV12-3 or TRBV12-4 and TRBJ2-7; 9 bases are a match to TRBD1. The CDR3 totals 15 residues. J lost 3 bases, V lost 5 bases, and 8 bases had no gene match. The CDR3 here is CASSPGQGSFYEQYF. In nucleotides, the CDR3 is TGTGCCAGCAGTCCGGGACAGGGAAGCTTCTACGAGCAGTACTTC.

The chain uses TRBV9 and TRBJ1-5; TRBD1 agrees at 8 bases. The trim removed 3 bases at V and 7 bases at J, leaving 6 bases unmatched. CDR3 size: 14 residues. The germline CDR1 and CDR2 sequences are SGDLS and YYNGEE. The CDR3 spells CASSAGQGGQPQHF. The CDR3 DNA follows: TGTGCCAGCAGCGCAGGACAGGGTGGCCAGCCCCAGCATTTT.

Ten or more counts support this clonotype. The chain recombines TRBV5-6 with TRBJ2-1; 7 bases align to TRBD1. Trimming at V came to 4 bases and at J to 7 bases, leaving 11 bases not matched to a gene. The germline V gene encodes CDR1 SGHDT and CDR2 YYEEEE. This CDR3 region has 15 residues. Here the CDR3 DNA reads TGTGCCAGCAGCCGACCGGGACAGCCAAGGAATGAGCAGTTCTTC. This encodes CASSRPGQPRNEQFF.